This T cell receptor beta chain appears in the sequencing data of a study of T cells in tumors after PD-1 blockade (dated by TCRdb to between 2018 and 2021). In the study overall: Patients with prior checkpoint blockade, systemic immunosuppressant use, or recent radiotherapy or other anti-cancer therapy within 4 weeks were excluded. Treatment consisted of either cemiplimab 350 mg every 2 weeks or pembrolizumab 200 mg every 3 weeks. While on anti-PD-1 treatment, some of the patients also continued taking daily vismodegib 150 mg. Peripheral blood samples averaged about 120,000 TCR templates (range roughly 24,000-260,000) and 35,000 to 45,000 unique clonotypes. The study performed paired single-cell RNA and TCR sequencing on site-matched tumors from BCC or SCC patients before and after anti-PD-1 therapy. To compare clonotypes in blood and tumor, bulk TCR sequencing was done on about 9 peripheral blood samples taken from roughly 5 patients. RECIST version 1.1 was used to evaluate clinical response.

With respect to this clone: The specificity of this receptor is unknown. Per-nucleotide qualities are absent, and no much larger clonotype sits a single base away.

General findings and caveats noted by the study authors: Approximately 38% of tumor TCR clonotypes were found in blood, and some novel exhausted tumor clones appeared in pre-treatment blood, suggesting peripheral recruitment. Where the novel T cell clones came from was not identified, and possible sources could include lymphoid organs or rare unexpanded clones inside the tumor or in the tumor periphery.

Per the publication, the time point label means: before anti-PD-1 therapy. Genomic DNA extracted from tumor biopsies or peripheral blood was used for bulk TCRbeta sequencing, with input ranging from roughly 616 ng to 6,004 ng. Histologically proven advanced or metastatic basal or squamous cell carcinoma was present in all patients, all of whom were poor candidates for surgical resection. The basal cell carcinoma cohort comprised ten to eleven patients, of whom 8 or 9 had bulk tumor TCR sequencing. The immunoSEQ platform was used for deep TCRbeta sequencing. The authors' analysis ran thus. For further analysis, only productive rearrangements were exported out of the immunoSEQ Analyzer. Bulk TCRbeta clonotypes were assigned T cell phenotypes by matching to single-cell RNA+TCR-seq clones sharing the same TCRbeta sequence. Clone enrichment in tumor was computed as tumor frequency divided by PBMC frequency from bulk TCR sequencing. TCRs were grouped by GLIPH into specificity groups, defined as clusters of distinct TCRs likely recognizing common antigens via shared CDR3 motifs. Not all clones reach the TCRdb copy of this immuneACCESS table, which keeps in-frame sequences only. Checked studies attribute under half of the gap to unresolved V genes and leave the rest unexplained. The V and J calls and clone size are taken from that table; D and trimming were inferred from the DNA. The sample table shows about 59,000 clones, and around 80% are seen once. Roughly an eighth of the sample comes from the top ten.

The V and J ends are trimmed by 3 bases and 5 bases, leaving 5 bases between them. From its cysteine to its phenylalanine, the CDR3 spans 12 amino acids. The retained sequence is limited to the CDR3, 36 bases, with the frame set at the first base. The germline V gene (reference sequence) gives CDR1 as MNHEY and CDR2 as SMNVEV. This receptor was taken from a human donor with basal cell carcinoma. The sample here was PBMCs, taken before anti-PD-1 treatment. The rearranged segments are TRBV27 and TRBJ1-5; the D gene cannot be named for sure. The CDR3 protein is CASSFQDQPQHF. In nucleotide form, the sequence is TGTGCCAGCAGTTTTCAGGATCAGCCCCAGCATTTT.